The 22 T cell receptor beta chains listed next were all sequenced from one sample in a study of shared clonotypes between healthy human individuals (dated by TCRdb to the early 2020s). Libraries were made using the immunoSEQ multiplex PCR assay. In its TCRdb copy, this immuneACCESS table keeps in-frame sequences only and misses some clones. Where compared with another copy, unresolved V genes explain less than half of these, and the others have no known cause. Counted in this sample were about 490,000 clones; more than 75% of them appeared once. The ten largest clones add up to 12% of the sample. Material: PBMCs. Every receptor here comes from a middle-aged woman in good health. Some clones in this sample may be carry-over from other donors' samples.

CDR3 residues: CASSEETGWVQPQHF. Written as DNA, the CDR3 is TGTGCCAGCAGCGAGGAGACAGGGTGGGTTCAGCCCCAGCATTTT. The chain carries TRBV2 and TRBJ1-5, with 7 bases matching TRBD1. The CDR3 length is 15 residues. V gave up 6 bases and J gave up 6 bases; unmatched junction bases: 11. Germline V CDR1 and CDR2: SNHLY, FYNNEI.

The CDR3 coding sequence is TGTGCCAGCTCCCCGCTTGTAACAGCGAACACTGAAGCTTTCTTT. The encoded protein is CASSPLVTANTEAFF. This chain joins TRBV6-1 and TRBJ1-1; D call uncertain. CDR1 and CDR2 (germline): MNHNS, SASEGT. V lost 8 bases, J lost 1 base, and 17 bases lay in between. The length of the CDR3 is 15 residues.

The chain recombines TRBV28 with TRBJ2-3, with 8 bases lining up with TRBD1. CDR1 and CDR2 from the germline V gene are MDHEN and SYDVKM. The V segment lost 2 bases and the J segment 4 bases; nucleotides outside the gene matches: 5. The CDR3 contains 15 residues. CDR3: CASSLLHRGADTQYF. DNA of the CDR3: TGTGCCAGCAGTTTACTACACAGGGGGGCAGATACGCAGTATTTT.

The rearrangement links TRBV5-4 to TRBJ1-3, with TRBD1 identical over 9 bases. Looked up from germline, CDR1 is SGHNT and CDR2 is YYREEE (reference sequence). The ends lost 5 bases at V and 4 bases at J; junction bases unmatched: 10. The CDR3 contains 16 residues. The CDR3 DNA is TGTGCCAGCAGTACTCCGGGACAGGGAACCGGAAACACCATATATTTT. This gives the protein CASSTPGQGTGNTIYF.

The chain carries TRBV5-4 and TRBJ2-1, with TRBD2 identical over 10 bases. Germline CDR1 is SGHNT and CDR2 is YYREEE (reference sequence). V shed 5 bases, J shed 0 bases, and the junction held 8 bases outside the gene matches. This CDR3 contains 17 residues. CDR3 nucleotide sequence: TGTGCCAGCAGGCCCGGACTAGCGGACAACTCCTACAATGAGCAGTTCTTC. Encoded protein: CASRPGLADNSYNEQFF.

The chain has TRBV5-1 and TRBJ1-2; 7 nucleotides agree with TRBD1. Germline CDR1 reads SGHRS; CDR2 reads YFSETQ. The CDR3 is 13 amino acids. Trimming removed 4 bases from V and 8 bases from J; junction bases left unmatched: 8. CDR3 residues: CASSPGTADGYTF. The DNA of the CDR3 is TGCGCCAGCAGCCCCGGGACAGCGGACGGCTACACCTTC.

This chain joins TRBV9 and TRBJ1-1; D ambiguous. The CDR3 is made up of 13 amino acids. Germline CDR1 and CDR2: SGDLS and YYNGEE. With 0 bases removed from V and 0 bases from J, the gap between germline ends came to 3 bases. CDR3 DNA sequence: TGTGCCAGCAGCGTAGCCATGAACACTGAAGCTTTCTTT. Translated: CASSVAMNTEAFF.

The chain is built from TRBV9 and TRBJ1-3; D gene uncertain. The CDR3 loop spans 14 amino acids. Trimming left V 3 bases short and J 9 bases short, with 16 bases between. CDR1 SGDLS and CDR2 YYNGEE come from the germline V gene. The CDR3 DNA follows: TGTGCCAGCAGCGGCCGGGAGCCTTTCAGCACCATATATTTT. As protein: CASSGREPFSTIYF.

The V gene is TRBV5-4, the J gene TRBJ2-3, with D possibly matching TRBD2 (6 bases). The CDR3 has 15 amino acids. V lost 4 bases to trimming and J lost 1 base, with 13 bases between them. Germline CDR1 reads SGHNT; CDR2 reads YYREEE (reference sequence). CDR3 protein: CASSRDFSGTDTQYF. DNA for the CDR3: TGTGCCAGCAGCCGGGACTTCTCGGGCACAGATACGCAGTATTTT.

Turning to this clone: The same CDR3 can be traced to other DNA sequences in this sample. The chain has TRBV5-1 and TRBJ2-5; a possible D gene is TRBD1 (5 bases). V was cut by 1 base and J by 1 base, with 8 bases left in between. CDR3 length: 14 residues. Per the germline V gene, CDR1 is SGHRS and CDR2 is YFSETQ. CDR3 loop: CASSLRQTQETQYF. Here the CDR3 DNA reads TGCGCCAGCAGCTTGCGACAGACCCAAGAGACCCAGTACTTC.

This chain connects TRBV19 to TRBJ2-7; 7 nucleotides match TRBD2. The trim removed 1 base at V and 7 bases at J, leaving 4 bases unmatched. The CDR3 sequence is 13 residues long. CDR1 and CDR2 (germline): LNHDA, SQIVND (reference sequence). The CDR3 region has the DNA TGTGCCAGTAGTATAGGGGAGGGCCTTGAGCAGTACTTC. It codes for CASSIGEGLEQYF.

The rearrangement uses TRBV28 and TRBJ2-1; 10 bases agree with TRBD2. CDR1 and CDR2 from the germline V gene are MDHEN and SYDVKM. There are 14 residues in the CDR3. V shed 5 bases, J shed 4 bases, and the junction held 2 bases outside the gene matches. This CDR3 is CASSPSGSYNEQFF. The DNA for the CDR3 is TGTGCCAGCAGTCCTAGCGGGAGTTACAATGAGCAGTTCTTC.

The V and J genes are TRBV6-1 and TRBJ1-5, with 9 bases that match TRBD1. J was trimmed by 6 bases and V by 1 base; bases with no gene match: 7. Germline V gives CDR1 MNHNS, CDR2 SASEGT. CDR3 length equals 16 residues. CDR3 nucleotide sequence: TGTGCCAGCAGTGAAGTGGGGACAGGGAGGGCTCAGCCCCAGCATTTT. It yields the protein CASSEVGTGRAQPQHF.

The rearrangement uses TRBV2 and TRBJ1-1; D is unclear. The CDR3 contains 13 residues. V shed 4 bases and J shed 4 bases, with 10 bases lying between them. The germline CDR1 and CDR2 sequences are SNHLY and FYNNEI. The CDR3, as DNA: TGTGCCAGCAGTGTCGGGGTAGGCACTGAAGCTTTCTTT. It is translated as CASSVGVGTEAFF.

CDR3 DNA sequence: TGTGCCAGTAGTCCACAGGGTGATGGGGAGCTGTTTTTT. This codes for CASSPQGDGELFF. V is TRBV19 and J is TRBJ2-2; weak D call: TRBD1 (6 bases). The V and J ends lost 5 bases and 8 bases respectively, with 12 bases between them. This CDR3 spans 13 amino acids. From germline, CDR1 is LNHDA and CDR2 SQIVND (reference sequence).

The rearrangement links TRBV7-9 to TRBJ1-6, with unresolved D. Trimming shortened V by 5 bases and J by 10 bases, and 15 bases separated the two germline ends. CDR3 length: 14 amino acids. Germline V gives CDR1 SEHNR, CDR2 FQNEAQ (reference sequence). The CDR3 DNA reads as TGTGCCAGCAGCCAGCTCCCTGAGAACTCACCCCTCCACTTT. Protein: CASSQLPENSPLHF.

Here the CDR3 reads CASDSNGGILNYGYTF. DNA for the CDR3: TGTGCCAGCGACTCGAACGGAGGGATTCTTAACTATGGCTACACCTTC. The chain carries TRBV2 and TRBJ1-2; D not certain. The CDR3 spans 16 residues. The germline V gene has CDR1 SNHLY and CDR2 FYNNEI. The germline V and J ends were trimmed by 8 bases and 1 base, with 20 bases remaining between them.

At least ten counts were recorded for this clone. CDR3 amino acids: CASSLVTGHQPQHF. The CDR3 DNA sequence: TGTGCCAGCAGTTTAGTGACAGGACATCAGCCCCAGCATTTT. This chain connects TRBV28 to TRBJ1-5; D is possibly TRBD1 (6 bases). The V end lost 2 bases, the J end lost 5 bases, and 10 bases lay between the germline ends. The CDR3 covers 14 residues. In germline, CDR1 is MDHEN, CDR2 SYDVKM.

The V and J genes are TRBV7-2 and TRBJ1-5, with D perhaps TRBD1 (5 bases). Germline V gene lookup returns CDR1 SGHTA and CDR2 FQGNSA. This CDR3 is 16 amino acids long. Trimming cost V 3 bases and J 1 base, with 13 bases left between them. The CDR3: CASSFSGAGSNQPQHF. In DNA form, the CDR3 reads TGTGCCAGCAGCTTTTCTGGGGCCGGGAGCAATCAGCCCCAGCATTTT.

The J gene is TRBJ2-5, the V gene TRBV30; 8 bases agree with TRBD2. Trimming removed 7 bases from V and 7 bases from J; junction bases left unmatched: 11. In germline, CDR1 is GTSNPN, CDR2 SVGIG (reference sequence). The CDR3 has 13 residues. Written as DNA, the CDR3 is TGTGCCTCATTAAAGCGGGAGTCGGGGACCCAGTACTTC. It specifies CASLKRESGTQYF.

The chain recombines TRBV2 with TRBJ1-4, with 11 bases that match TRBD1. The CDR3 consists of 17 residues. Per the germline V gene, CDR1 is SNHLY and CDR2 is FYNNEI. Trimming at V came to 2 bases and at J to 8 bases, leaving 10 bases not matched to a gene. The CDR3 DNA reads TGTGCCAGCAGTGAACTGAGGACAGGGGGCCTCGGGGAAAAACTGTTTTTT. As protein: CASSELRTGGLGEKLFF.

The chain couples TRBV2 to TRBJ2-1, with D unclear. The germline CDR1 and CDR2 sequences are SNHLY and FYNNEI. V lost 5 bases and J 4 bases, leaving 9 bases between the germline ends. The CDR3 runs 13 residues. The CDR3 DNA sequence: TGTGCCAGCAGTCCCGGACCTTACAATGAGCAGTTCTTC. It specifies CASSPGPYNEQFF.